The 20 T cell receptor beta chains listed next were all sequenced from one sample in a study of siplizumab effects on memory and regulatory T cells. Produced via immunoSEQ multiplex PCR; TCRdb's table is partial and in-frame only. The sample comprises tens of thousands of clones, more than 95% of which are singletons, and around 0.029% rests with the top ten. Sequenced input: naive CD4+ T cells sorted from blood. All receptors derive from a human donor in good health.

The V call is TRBV5-1, the J call TRBJ1-4, with D perhaps TRBD1 (5 bases). Germline lookup yields CDR1 SGHRS and CDR2 YFSETQ. The CDR3 loop spans 13 amino acids. Trimming pared 7 bases from V and 11 bases from J, leaving 18 bases between. CDR3 amino acids: CASRPTVEGKLFF. Here the CDR3 DNA reads TGCGCCAGCCGCCCGACTGTGGAGGGGAAACTGTTTTTT.

The chain couples TRBV2 to TRBJ1-2, with D possibly TRBD1 on 6 matching bases. The ends were cut back, 7 bases at V and 3 bases at J, with 15 bases in the middle. The CDR3 runs to 14 residues. Germline-derived CDR1 and CDR2 are SNHLY and FYNNEI. The CDR3 DNA is TGTGCCAGCATCCTCGGGGGGGGCTACTATGGCTACACCTTC. Translated: CASILGGGYYGYTF. Combining the CDR3 with reference TRBV2 and TRBJ1-2 gives the whole variable domain EPEVTQTPSHQVTQMGQEVILRCVPISNHLYFYWYRQILGQKVEFLVSFYNNEISEKSEIFDDQFSVERPDGSNFTLKIRSTKLEDSAMYFCASILGGGYYGYTFGSGTRLTVV.

The chain carries TRBV30 and TRBJ1-6; tentative D call: TRBD1 (6 bases). This CDR3 spans 15 amino acids. Germline assignment: CDR1 GTSNPN and CDR2 SVGIG (reference sequence). Trimming cost V 5 bases and J 2 bases, with 13 bases left between them. In DNA, the CDR3 is TGTGCCTGGGTAGGGGGGGGCACCTATAATTCACCCCTCCACTTT. Translation gives CAWVGGGTYNSPLHF.

The chain links TRBV27 to TRBJ2-7; D is perhaps TRBD1 (6 bases). Trimming pared 2 bases from V and 3 bases from J, leaving 8 bases between. The CDR3 is 13 amino acids. The germline gives CDR1 MNHEY, CDR2 SMNVEV (reference sequence). CDR3 region: CASSLRGNYEQYF. CDR3 bases: TGTGCCAGCAGTTTAAGGGGGAACTACGAGCAGTACTTC.

V and J are TRBV20-1 and TRBJ2-1; D tentatively fits TRBD1 or TRBD2 (6 bases each). V lost 3 bases and J 9 bases, leaving 9 bases between the germline ends. Per the germline V gene, CDR1 is DFQATT and CDR2 is SNEGSKA (reference sequence). The CDR3 sequence is 11 residues long. CDR3 loop: CSASGGGEQFF. The CDR3 DNA sequence: TGCAGTGCTAGTGGAGGGGGTGAGCAGTTCTTC.

The chain employs TRBV2 and TRBJ2-7; 10 bases line up with TRBD1. With 6 bases clipped from V and 7 bases from J, the junction kept 9 bases outside the gene matches. CDR3 size: 14 residues. Germline V gene lookup returns CDR1 SNHLY and CDR2 FYNNEI. The CDR3 is CASRVDRGRGEQYF. The DNA of the CDR3 is TGTGCCAGCAGGGTAGACAGGGGGCGAGGGGAGCAGTACTTC. The variable domain in full, completed from reference TRBV2 and TRBJ2-7, reads EPEVTQTPSHQVTQMGQEVILRCVPISNHLYFYWYRQILGQKVEFLVSFYNNEISEKSEIFDDQFSVERPDGSNFTLKIRSTKLEDSAMYFCASRVDRGRGEQYFGPGTRLTVT.

The rearrangement uses TRBV7-3 and TRBJ1-1; D may be TRBD1 (5 bases). Germline CDR1 is SGHTA and CDR2 is FQGTGA. The CDR3 has 14 residues. Trimming took 2 bases from V and 1 from J, leaving 8 bases between them. Written as DNA, the CDR3 is TGTGCCAGCAGCTTATTCGGGGGGAACACTGAAGCTTTCTTT. Residues: CASSLFGGNTEAFF.

The V and J genes are TRBV5-4 and TRBJ2-2; TRBD2 matches at 11 bases. The trim removed 3 bases at V and 7 bases at J, leaving 2 bases unmatched. This CDR3 has 14 amino acids. CDR1 is SGHNT, CDR2 YYREEE, per germline (reference sequence). CDR3: CASSSLAGGGELFF. The CDR3 region has the DNA TGTGCCAGCAGCTCGCTAGCGGGGGGCGGGGAGCTGTTTTTT.

The CDR3 is CASSSGGELFF. CDR3 sequence (DNA): TGTGCCAGTAGTAGCGGCGGGGAGCTGTTTTTT. The chain joins TRBV19 to TRBJ2-2, with unresolved D. Trimming cost V 4 bases and J 7 bases, with 4 bases left between them. This CDR3 comprises 11 residues. From germline, CDR1 is LNHDA and CDR2 SQIVND (reference sequence).

V is TRBV6-5 and J is TRBJ1-6; weak D call: TRBD1 (5 bases). This CDR3 has 11 amino acids. The germline V gene encodes CDR1 MNHEY and CDR2 SVGAGI. Trimming pared 5 bases from V and 12 bases from J, leaving 8 bases between. The chain's CDR3 is CASSLGGPLHF. Written as DNA, the CDR3 is TGTGCCAGCAGTCTGGGGGGACCCCTCCACTTT.

This clone appeared once. The J gene is TRBJ2-5, the V gene TRBV5-4; TRBD2 matches at 8 bases. Germline V lookup: CDR1 SGHNT, CDR2 YYREEE (reference sequence). The CDR3 runs 15 residues. V was clipped by 6 bases and J by 2 bases; unmatched bases: 9. In DNA form, the CDR3 reads TGTGCCAGCACCCGCGGCGGGGGGCAGCAAGAGACCCAGTACTTC. Translation gives CASTRGGGQQETQYF. Full variable domain (missing parts from reference TRBV5-4 and TRBJ2-5): ETGVTQSPTHLIKTRGQQVTLRCSSQSGHNTVSWYQQALGQGPQFIFQYYREEENGRGNFPPRFSGLQFPNYSSELNVNALELDDSALYLCASTRGGGQQETQYFGPGTRLLVL.

In this sample, this clone turned up once. J is TRBJ1-5 and V is TRBV5-1; TRBD1 matches at 7 bases. Germline-derived CDR1 and CDR2 are SGHRS and YFSETQ. The V and J ends lost 2 bases and 7 bases, in that order; junction bases with no gene match: 9. The CDR3 runs 15 residues. The CDR3 DNA reads TGCGCCAGCAGCTTAACAGGGGTTGGGGGGCAGCCCCAGCATTTT. Amino acids: CASSLTGVGGQPQHF.

The V gene is TRBV7-9, the J gene TRBJ2-3; the match to TRBD2 covers 9 bases. CDR3 length: 17 residues. Germline assignment: CDR1 SEHNR and CDR2 FQNEAQ (reference sequence). After removal of 0 bases from V and 2 bases from J, the junction contained 6 bases not matched to a gene. The CDR3 here is CASSLAVRLAVTDTQYF. The DNA for the CDR3 is TGTGCCAGCAGCTTAGCTGTACGACTAGCGGTCACAGATACGCAGTATTTT.

The chain links TRBV19 to TRBJ2-6; 9 bases agree with TRBD1. After removal of 7 bases from V and 0 bases from J, the junction contained 7 bases not matched to a gene. CDR1 LNHDA and CDR2 SQIVND come from the germline V gene (reference sequence). The CDR3 is made up of 17 amino acids. The CDR3 nucleotides read TGTGCCAGTAACTATCCGGGACAGGGCTCTGGGGCCAACGTCCTGACTTTC. It translates to CASNYPGQGSGANVLTF. Together with reference TRBV19 and TRBJ2-6, the CDR3 gives the full variable domain: DGGITQSPKYLFRKEGQNVTLSCEQNLNHDAMYWYRQDPGQGLRLIYYSQIVNDFQKGDIAEGYSVSREKKESFPLTVTSAQKNPTAFYLCASNYPGQGSGANVLTFGAGSRLTVL.

This clone was recorded once. The CDR3 nucleotides are TGTGCCAGCAGCTTAAATAGGGGGGCCGTGGAGACCCAGTACTTC. Its protein is CASSLNRGAVETQYF. The genes are TRBV7-3 and TRBJ2-5; possibly TRBD1 or TRBD2 for D (6 bases each). V lost 1 base, J lost 5 bases, and 14 bases lay in between. CDR3 length equals 15 residues. Germline-derived CDR1 and CDR2 are SGHTA and FQGTGA.

The chain carries TRBV7-7 and TRBJ2-3, with D perhaps assigned TRBD1 or TRBD2 (7 bases each). Between the trimmed V and J ends, which lost 5 bases and 4 bases, there was a span of 19 bases. The CDR3 extends over 16 amino acids. Germline loops: CDR1 SSHAT, CDR2 FNYEAQ (reference sequence). The CDR3: CASSEGGGGFADTQYF. The CDR3 bases are TGTGCCAGCAGCGAAGGGGGCGGGGGATTCGCAGATACGCAGTATTTT.

The rearrangement joins TRBV11-3 to TRBJ1-1; D uncertain. Germline V gene lookup returns CDR1 SGHNT and CDR2 YENEEA. CDR3 length: 14 residues. Trimming shortened V by 2 bases and J by 3 bases, and 10 bases separated the two germline ends. The CDR3 here is CASSLQSYDTEAFF. CDR3 sequence (DNA): TGTGCCAGCAGCTTACAGTCCTACGACACTGAAGCTTTCTTT.

The chain couples TRBV28 to TRBJ1-2; D uncertain. The V end was cut by 5 bases, the J end by 7 bases, with 11 bases between. Looked up from germline, CDR1 is MDHEN and CDR2 is SYDVKM. The CDR3 contains 12 residues. The CDR3 sequence is CASSPGARGYTF. The CDR3 DNA sequence: TGTGCCAGCAGTCCGGGTGCCCGTGGCTACACCTTC.

CDR3 in amino acids: CASSPTPRAHEQYF. For the CDR3, the DNA is TGTGCCAGCAGTCCTACCCCCAGGGCCCACGAGCAGTACTTC. The V call is TRBV5-6, the J call TRBJ2-7; weak D call: TRBD1 (5 bases). The CDR3 contains 14 residues. Between the trimmed V and J ends, which lost 5 bases and 5 bases, there was a span of 17 bases. Germline CDR1 is SGHDT and CDR2 is YYEEEE.

V usage is TRBV5-1 and J usage is TRBJ2-2, with 8 positions matching TRBD1. The germline V gene encodes CDR1 SGHRS and CDR2 YFSETQ. V shed 2 bases, J shed 4 bases, and the junction held 4 bases outside the gene matches. This CDR3 is built from 15 residues. The CDR3 here is CASSFGQGATGELFF. The CDR3 nucleotides are TGCGCCAGCAGCTTCGGCCAGGGGGCCACCGGGGAGCTGTTTTTT.